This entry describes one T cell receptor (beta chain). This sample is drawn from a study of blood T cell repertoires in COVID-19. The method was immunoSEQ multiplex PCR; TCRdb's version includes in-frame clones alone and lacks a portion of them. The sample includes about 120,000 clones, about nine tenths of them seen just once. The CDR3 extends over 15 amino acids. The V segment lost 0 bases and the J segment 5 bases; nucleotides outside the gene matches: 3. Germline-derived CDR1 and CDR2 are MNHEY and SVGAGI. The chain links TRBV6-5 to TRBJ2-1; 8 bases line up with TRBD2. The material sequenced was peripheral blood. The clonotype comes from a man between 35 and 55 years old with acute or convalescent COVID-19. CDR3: CASSYSAGEHNEQFF. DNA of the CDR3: TGTGCCAGCAGTTACTCAGCGGGGGAACACAATGAGCAGTTCTTC.